Listed below are T cell receptor beta chains from one sample, sequenced in a study of control samples from healthy donors and cancer patients. TCRdb's copy holds only in-frame clones and misses some; the assay was immunoSEQ multiplex PCR. The sample records around 100,000 clones, about 91% being singletons. Sequenced sample: blood. These receptors were taken from a woman under 30 in good health. CDR3s include the opening cysteine and the closing phenylalanine or tryptophan. The D gene is left open where the match is weak. Part of the rows lack a size; the others show once, few, many or a class for expanded clones.

clone_size	j_call	v_call	d_call	cdr3_aa	cdr3_nt
NA	TRBJ2-3	TRBV4-2	NA	CASSQESSADTQYF	TGTGCCAGCAGCCAAGAAAGCTCGGCAGATACGCAGTATTTT
NA	TRBJ2-7	TRBV3-1/TRBV3-2	NA	CASSPDRGEQYF	TGTGCCAGCAGCCCTGATAGGGGCGAGCAGTACTTC
NA	TRBJ2-1	TRBV24-1	TRBD2	CATSGTSATISYNEQFF	TGTGCCACCAGTGGTACTAGCGCCACGATATCTTACAATGAGCAGTTCTTC
NA	TRBJ1-5	TRBV30	NA	CAWSVETGNQPQHF	TGTGCCTGGAGTGTAGAGACGGGGAATCAGCCCCAGCATTTT
NA	TRBJ2-7	TRBV7-9	NA	CASSHPADTGEQYF	TGTGCCAGCAGTCACCCCGCCGACACGGGGGAGCAGTACTTC
NA	TRBJ2-7	TRBV6-6	NA	CASNMERGSYEQYF	TGTGCCAGCAACATGGAAAGGGGCTCCTACGAGCAGTACTTC
NA	TRBJ2-3	TRBV11-2	TRBD2	CASSSGRSGGGSTDTQYF	TGTGCCAGCAGCTCCGGGAGGAGCGGAGGTGGGAGCACAGATACGCAGTATTTT
NA	TRBJ2-3	TRBV19	NA	CASGGGQSTDTQYF	TGTGCCAGTGGGGGGGGGCAGAGCACAGATACGCAGTATTTT
NA	TRBJ1-2	TRBV21-1	NA	CAIHRVTGGANYGYTF	TGTGCCATCCATCGAGTAACAGGGGGTGCTAACTATGGCTACACCTTC
NA	TRBJ2-4	TRBV11-2	NA	CASSLVGQNIQYF	TGTGCCAGCAGCTTAGTGGGTCAAAACATTCAGTACTTC
once	TRBJ2-2	TRBV11-3	NA	CASSFWLSTGELFF	TGTGCCAGCAGCTTCTGGCTCTCCACCGGGGAGCTGTTTTTT
NA	TRBJ2-3	TRBV5-4	NA	CASSSSADTQYF	TGTGCCAGCAGCTCCAGCGCAGATACGCAGTATTTT
NA	TRBJ2-2	TRBV9	NA	CASSDMGGAGELFF	TGTGCCAGCAGCGACATGGGTGGGGCCGGGGAGCTGTTTTTT
NA	TRBJ2-3	TRBV18	TRBD2	CASSPPTSGRPGDTQYF	TGTGCCAGCTCACCTCCGACTAGCGGAAGACCAGGGGATACGCAGTATTTT
NA	TRBJ1-1	TRBV2	NA	CASFSVPGTEAFF	TGTGCCAGTTTTTCAGTCCCGGGCACTGAAGCTTTCTTT
once	TRBJ2-5	TRBV4-2	TRBD2	CASSQRMGLAGVETQYF	TGTGCCAGCAGCCAACGTATGGGCCTAGCGGGGGTGGAGACCCAGTACTTC
NA	TRBJ2-2	TRBV11-3	NA	CASSLAGNTGELFF	TGTGCCAGCAGCTTAGCAGGAAACACCGGGGAGCTGTTTTTT
NA	TRBJ2-2	TRBV27	NA	CASSFIGLPKQAAGELFF	TGTGCCAGCAGTTTTATAGGACTACCCAAACAGGCGGCCGGGGAGCTGTTTTTT
few	TRBJ1-6	TRBV5-8	TRBD1	CASSAEDRRNSPLHF	TGTGCCAGCAGCGCAGAGGACAGGCGTAATTCACCCCTCCACTTT
NA	TRBJ1-5	TRBV30	NA	CAWRESGNQPQHF	TGTGCCTGGAGGGAGTCAGGAAATCAGCCCCAGCATTTT
once	TRBJ2-5	TRBV29-1	NA	CSAPDTTQETQYF	TGCAGCGCCCCGGACACTACCCAAGAGACCCAGTACTTC
NA	TRBJ2-1	TRBV5-1	NA	CASSLGVGEGNEQFF	TGCGCCAGCAGCTTGGGGGTGGGAGAGGGTAATGAGCAGTTCTTC
NA	TRBJ2-7	TRBV18	TRBD1	CASQKGQGLFSYEQYF	TGTGCCAGCCAGAAGGGACAGGGTCTATTCTCCTACGAGCAGTACTTC
NA	TRBJ2-7	TRBV28	NA	CASSLGREQYF	TGTGCCAGCAGTTTAGGGAGGGAGCAGTACTTC
NA	TRBJ1-3	TRBV11-2	NA	CASSLTFALSGNTIYF	TGTGCCAGCAGCTTGACATTTGCTCTCTCTGGAAACACCATATATTTT
NA	TRBJ1-4	TRBV7-9	NA	CASSLGEDEKLFF	TGTGCCAGCAGCTTAGGGGAGGATGAAAAACTGTTTTTT
NA	TRBJ1-1	TRBV3-1/TRBV3-2	NA	CASSQLSPGVVRNTEAFF	TGTGCCAGCAGCCAACTCAGCCCAGGGGTAGTTCGGAACACTGAAGCTTTCTTT
NA	TRBJ1-1	TRBV10-1	TRBD1	CASSMPGQEGLTFF	TGCGCCAGCAGTATGCCGGGACAGGAGGGGCTGACTTTCTTT
NA	TRBJ2-1	TRBV5-1	TRBD2	CASSTGGASYNEQFF	TGCGCCAGCAGCACCGGGGGGGCCTCCTACAATGAGCAGTTCTTC
NA	TRBJ2-1	TRBV7-2	TRBD2	CASSQISGRRIF	TGTGCCAGCAGCCAAATTAGCGGGAGAAGAATCTTC
NA	TRBJ1-5	TRBV3-1/TRBV3-2	TRBD1	CASSQDRGTGGGQPQHF	TGTGCCAGCAGCCAAGATCGGGGGACAGGGGGAGGACAGCCCCAGCATTTT
NA	TRBJ2-3	TRBV5-5	NA	CASSGRYNLGDTQYF	TGTGCCAGCAGCGGAAGGTACAACCTGGGAGATACGCAGTATTTT
NA	TRBJ1-5	TRBV9	NA	CASRAQGCVHQPQHF	TGTGCCAGCAGGGCACAGGGTTGCGTACATCAGCCCCAGCATTTT
NA	TRBJ2-5	TRBV14	TRBD2	CASSRRDYPEETQYF	TGTGCCAGCAGCCGTCGGGACTACCCCGAAGAGACCCAGTACTTC
NA	TRBJ1-4	TRBV9	NA	CASSVDPGMPEKLFF	TGTGCCAGCAGCGTAGATCCGGGTATGCCTGAAAAACTGTTTTTT
once	TRBJ1-5	TRBV4-1	NA	CASSPGLGDQPQHF	TGCGCCAGCAGCCCAGGCCTGGGAGATCAGCCCCAGCATTTT
NA	TRBJ2-1	TRBV5-1	TRBD2	CASRPPSAGGNNEQFF	TGCGCCAGCAGACCCCCTTCCGCGGGGGGGAACAATGAGCAGTTCTTC
NA	TRBJ1-5	TRBV10-2	NA	CASSEKADQPQHF	TGCGCCAGCAGTGAGAAGGCCGATCAGCCCCAGCATTTT
NA	TRBJ1-2	TRBV19	NA	CASSIRPGPANYGYTF	TGTGCCAGTAGTATCCGTCCGGGTCCAGCTAACTATGGCTACACCTTC
NA	TRBJ1-4	TRBV20-1	NA	CSVIGNEKLFF	TGCAGTGTTATAGGCAATGAAAAACTGTTTTTT
NA	TRBJ1-2	TRBV12-3/TRBV12-4	NA	CASSLMGGLGYTF	TGTGCCAGCAGTCTAATGGGGGGTCTCGGCTACACCTTC
NA	TRBJ1-2	TRBV10-2	TRBD1	CASMAGGVYGYTF	TGCGCCAGCATGGCAGGGGGCGTCTATGGCTACACCTTC